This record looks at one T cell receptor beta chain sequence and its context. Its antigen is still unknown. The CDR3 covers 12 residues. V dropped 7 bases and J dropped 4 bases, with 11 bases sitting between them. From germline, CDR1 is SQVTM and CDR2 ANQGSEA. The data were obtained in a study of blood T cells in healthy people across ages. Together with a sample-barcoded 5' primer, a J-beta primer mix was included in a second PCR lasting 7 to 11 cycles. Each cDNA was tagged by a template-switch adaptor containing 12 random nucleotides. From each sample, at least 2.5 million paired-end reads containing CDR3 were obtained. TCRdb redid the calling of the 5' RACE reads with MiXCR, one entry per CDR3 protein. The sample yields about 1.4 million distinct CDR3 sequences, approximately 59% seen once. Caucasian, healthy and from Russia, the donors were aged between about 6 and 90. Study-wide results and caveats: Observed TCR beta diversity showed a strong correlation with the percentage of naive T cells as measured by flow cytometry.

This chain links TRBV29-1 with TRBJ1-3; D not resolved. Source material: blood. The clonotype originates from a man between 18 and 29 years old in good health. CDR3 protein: CSAHLSGNTIYF. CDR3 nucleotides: TGCAGCGCTCATCTCTCAGGAAACACCATATATTTT.